The T cell receptor (beta chain) under discussion was sequenced for a study of early T cells in non-severe SARS-CoV-2 infection. In germline, CDR1 is DFQATT, CDR2 SNEGSKA (reference sequence). The CDR3 covers 13 residues. The V and J ends lost 6 bases and 2 bases respectively, with 13 bases between them. Each cDNA molecule carried a unique molecular identifier. Each CDR3 protein gets one entry after TCRdb re-called the 5' RACE reads with MiXCR. This table has about 48,000 distinct CDR3 sequences, 8.5% to 10% appearing once. Overall study findings and caveats: Anti-spike CD8 responses were favored in VDJdb matching, and private and CD4 specificities were missed.

In regard to this clonotype: What it binds is unknown.

This clonotype originated in an adult who was a healthcare worker with PCR-confirmed SARS-CoV-2 infection or an uninfected control (not recorded which). The J gene is TRBJ2-5, the V gene TRBV20-1; D is ambiguous. Sequencing was carried out using whole blood. The CDR3 sequence is CSAHRPAQETQYF. The CDR3 coding sequence is TGCAGTGCCCATAGACCTGCTCAAGAGACCCAGTACTTC.